The 30 T cell receptor beta chains below all came from one sample that was sequenced in a study of shared clonotypes between healthy human individuals. Assay used: immunoSEQ multiplex PCR; TCRdb lists only in-frame clones, some missing. Of about 2.4 million clones in the sample, 93% were seen once. Sequenced material: naive CD4+ T cells from PBMCs. Subset in this sample: CD45RA+ positively selected. The receptors were sampled from a man aged 18 to 35 in good health. Some clones in this sample may be carry-over from other donors' samples.

The chain recombines TRBV19 with TRBJ2-7; a possible D gene is TRBD1 (6 bases). There are 15 residues in the CDR3. V was trimmed by 5 bases and J by 4 bases, leaving 18 bases between them. The V gene's germline CDR1 is LNHDA and CDR2 SQIVND (reference sequence). This CDR3 reads CASSQKGQRLYEQYF. CDR3 sequence (DNA): TGTGCCAGTAGTCAAAAAGGACAGCGTCTATACGAGCAGTACTTC.

J is TRBJ2-5 and V is TRBV30; 10 bases are a match to TRBD2. The closer fit of TRBJ2-7 to the DNA end suggests the J call may be wrong. Germline V lookup: CDR1 GTSNPN, CDR2 SVGIG (reference sequence). The CDR3 is 13 residues long. In DNA form, the CDR3 reads TGTGCCTGGAGGTTGGTAGCGGGAGGCGAGCAGTACTTC. Translating it yields CAWRLVAGGEQYF.

The chain links TRBV7-9 to TRBJ2-5; 9 bases agree with TRBD1. The J call is in doubt because the DNA end fits TRBJ2-7 better. Germline V gene data show CDR1 as SEHNR and CDR2 as FQNEAQ (reference sequence). This CDR3 is 15 amino acids long. The CDR3 sequence is CASSLAGTGRYEQYF. In DNA, the CDR3 is TGTGCCAGCAGCTTAGCGGGGACAGGGAGGTACGAGCAGTACTTC.

The chain joins TRBV19 to TRBJ1-2; a weak D match, TRBD1 (6 bases). Trimming left V 7 bases short and J 4 bases short, with 22 bases between. Germline V gene data show CDR1 as LNHDA and CDR2 as SQIVND (reference sequence). CDR3 length equals 16 residues. CDR3 protein: CASNPQGTRSLYGYTF. Written as DNA, the CDR3 is TGTGCCAGTAACCCCCAGGGGACCCGTTCTCTCTATGGCTACACCTTC.

The chain has TRBV10-3 and TRBJ1-5, with TRBD1 as a possible D gene (5 bases). This CDR3 contains 14 residues. V was clipped by 5 bases and J by 2 bases, with 10 bases between them. The germline CDR1 and CDR2 sequences are ENHRY and SYGVKD. The CDR3 coding sequence is TGTGCCATCAGTTCATCGGGGGGCAATCAGCCCCAGCATTTT. Protein product: CAISSSGGNQPQHF.

This sequence joins TRBV4-2 and TRBJ1-1; perhaps TRBD1 as D (5 bases). The germline gives CDR1 LGHNA, CDR2 YNFKEQ. The CDR3 covers 14 residues. V lost 4 bases to trimming and J lost 6 bases, with 15 bases between them. CDR3 in amino acids: CASSRGGAGAEAFF. The DNA for the CDR3 is TGTGCCAGCAGCCGCGGCGGGGCTGGGGCTGAAGCTTTCTTT.

This clone showed up just once. The same CDR3 arises from other DNA sequences in this sample as well. The gene calls are TRBV6-5 and TRBJ2-3, with 8 bases matching TRBD2. The CDR3 is 15 amino acids. Trimming took 2 bases from V and 1 from J; bases not matched to a gene: 2. CDR1 and CDR2 from the germline V gene are MNHEY and SVGAGI. The CDR3 protein is CASSYSGRGTDTQYF. The CDR3 bases are TGTGCCAGCAGTTACAGCGGGAGAGGCACAGATACGCAGTATTTT.

The chain links TRBV11-2 to TRBJ2-1; D could derive from TRBD1 or TRBD2 (5 bases each). The CDR3 is made up of 15 amino acids. Trimming shortened V by 5 bases and J by 2 bases, and 13 bases separated the two germline ends. CDR1 and CDR2 (germline): SGHAT, FQNNGV. CDR3 DNA sequence: TGTGCCAGCAGCGAACTGCGAGGGGCCTACAATGAGCAGTTCTTC. This encodes CASSELRGAYNEQFF. Full variable domain (outside the CDR3, taken from reference TRBV11-2 and TRBJ2-1): EAGVAQSPRYKIIEKRQSVAFWCNPISGHATLYWYQQILGQGPKLLIQFQNNGVVDDSQLPKDRFSAERLKGVDSTLKIQPAKLEDSAVYLCASSELRGAYNEQFFGPGTRLTVL.

The CDR3 DNA follows: TGTGCCAGCAGACTTGGTGGGCACCTGAACACTGAAGCTTTCTTT. Translation: CASRLGGHLNTEAFF. The rearrangement uses TRBV5-4 and TRBJ1-1; D is uncertain. Germline loops: CDR1 SGHNT, CDR2 YYREEE (reference sequence). CDR3 length: 15 residues. V shed 5 bases and J shed 0 bases, with 14 bases lying between them. The full variable domain, its missing parts supplied by reference TRBV5-4 and TRBJ1-1, is ETGVTQSPTHLIKTRGQQVTLRCSSQSGHNTVSWYQQALGQGPQFIFQYYREEENGRGNFPPRFSGLQFPNYSSELNVNALELDDSALYLCASRLGGHLNTEAFFGQGTRLTVV.

This sequence joins TRBV5-6 and TRBJ2-5; 7 bases fit TRBD1. The CDR3 is made up of 14 amino acids. V was clipped by 4 bases and J by 7 bases; unmatched bases: 10. Germline V gene sequence: CDR1 SGHDT, CDR2 YYEEEE. In DNA, the CDR3 is TGTGCCAGCAGCCTAGGGGGCCCCAGCGGGACCCAGTACTTC. Encoded protein: CASSLGGPSGTQYF. Variable domain in full (rest from reference TRBV5-6 and TRBJ2-5): DAGVTQSPTHLIKTRGQQVTLRCSPKSGHDTVSWYQQALGQGPQFIFQYYEEEERQRGNFPDRFSGHQFPNYSSELNVNALLLGDSALYLCASSLGGPSGTQYFGPGTRLLVL.

The chain has TRBV4-2 and TRBJ2-5; 14 nucleotides align to TRBD2. CDR3 size: 17 residues. V was clipped by 1 base and J by 5 bases; unmatched bases: 6. The germline gives CDR1 LGHNA, CDR2 YNFKEQ. The CDR3: CASSQGGTSGRGETQYF. In DNA form, the CDR3 reads TGTGCCAGCAGCCAAGGAGGGACTAGCGGGAGAGGGGAGACCCAGTACTTC.

This chain joins TRBV5-1 and TRBJ2-1, with D perhaps given as TRBD1 or TRBD2 (5 bases each). The CDR3 length is 12 residues. CDR1 is SGHRS and CDR2 is YFSETQ in the germline V gene. V lost 9 bases and J 7 bases, leaving 14 bases between the germline ends. The CDR3 region has the DNA TGCGCCACCCGGGGCCCGGGGAATGAGCAGTTCTTC. It encodes CATRGPGNEQFF.

The J gene is TRBJ1-1, the V gene TRBV28; TRBD1 might be the D (5 bases). Germline V gene data show CDR1 as MDHEN and CDR2 as SYDVKM. The CDR3 contains 15 residues. V was clipped by 3 bases and J by 8 bases, with 19 bases between them. This chain's CDR3 is CASSFVSGFAGEAFF. The CDR3 DNA sequence: TGTGCCAGCAGTTTCGTGTCAGGGTTTGCCGGGGAAGCTTTCTTT.

Here the CDR3 reads CASSRQTGHGNTIYF. CDR3 DNA sequence: TGTGCCAGCAGCCGACAAACAGGGCACGGAAACACCATATATTTT. The chain is built from TRBV7-8 and TRBJ1-3; possible D gene TRBD1, 6 bases. Germline V lookup: CDR1 SGHVS, CDR2 FQNEAQ. V was cut by 5 bases and J by 4 bases, with 15 bases left in between. There are 15 residues in the CDR3.

This clone was found once. The chain recombines TRBV21-1 with TRBJ2-5; the tabulated D call, TRBD2, remains unverified against the DNA. TRBV21-1 is a pseudogene locus. The CDR3 spans 19 residues. In DNA, the CDR3 is TGTGCCAGCAGCAAAGATTGGCTAGCGGGAGGGCCTTTTCGGGAGACCCAGTACTTC. Its protein is CASSKDWLAGGPFRETQYF.

The V and J genes are TRBV10-1 and TRBJ2-3; the D gene is possibly TRBD1 (6 bases). This CDR3 has 15 amino acids. From germline, CDR1 is WNHNN and CDR2 SYGVQD (reference sequence). The V end lost 3 bases, the J end lost 3 bases, and 13 bases lay between the germline ends. The CDR3 DNA sequence: TGCGCCAGCAGTGAATTTGGGGGCACGACAGATACGCAGTATTTT. Amino acids: CASSEFGGTTDTQYF.

As to this clone: In the same sample, other DNA sequences code for this CDR3. V usage is TRBV11-2 and J usage is TRBJ1-1; possibly TRBD1 for D (6 bases). Germline V CDR1 and CDR2: SGHAT, FQNNGV. V was pared by 5 bases and J by 5 bases, with 12 bases between. The CDR3 spans 13 residues. In nucleotides, the CDR3 is TGTGCCAGCAGCCTCACAGGGATTACTGAAGCTTTCTTT. Protein sequence: CASSLTGITEAFF.

The chain uses TRBV10-3 and TRBJ2-5; D may be TRBD1 (6 bases). V lost 5 bases and J lost 0, with 10 bases in between. CDR1 ENHRY and CDR2 SYGVKD come from the germline V gene. CDR3 length equals 14 residues. CDR3 in DNA: TGTGCCATCAGTATACGACAGGACCAAGAGACCCAGTACTTC. Its protein product is CAISIRQDQETQYF.

This sequence joins TRBV29-1 and TRBJ1-4, with 8 bases that match TRBD1. With V trimmed by 5 bases and J by 2 bases, 4 bases remained unmatched. The CDR3 is 14 amino acids. The V gene's germline CDR1 is SQVTM and CDR2 ANQGSEA. The CDR3: CSVTQGATNEKLFF. The CDR3 DNA follows: TGCAGCGTTACTCAGGGGGCGACTAATGAAAAACTGTTTTTT.

The sample holds one count of this clone. The rearrangement joins TRBV28 to TRBJ1-1; TRBD1 is a possible D gene (6 bases). The germline CDR1 and CDR2 sequences are MDHEN and SYDVKM. The V and J ends lost 6 bases and 6 bases respectively, with 26 bases between them. This CDR3 spans 17 amino acids. This chain's CDR3 is CASSLGGEQFRAPEAFF. The CDR3 DNA follows: TGTGCCAGCAGCTTAGGGGGGGAACAATTCCGTGCCCCTGAAGCTTTCTTT.

In this sample, this clone turned up a few times. V gene TRBV4-2 combines with J gene TRBJ1-2, with TRBD1 identical over 8 bases. V was pared by 4 bases and J by 8 bases, with 6 bases of the junction left unmatched. The CDR3 totals 13 residues. Germline CDR1 and CDR2: LGHNA and YNFKEQ. This CDR3 reads CASSPTGEGGYTF. For the CDR3, the DNA is TGTGCCAGCAGCCCGACAGGGGAAGGAGGCTACACCTTC.

The chain recombines TRBV28 with TRBJ2-2; TRBD2 agrees at 8 bases. Trimming cost V 3 bases and J 1 base; bases outside gene matches: 4. Germline CDR1 MDHEN, CDR2 SYDVKM. The CDR3 covers 16 residues. The CDR3 sequence: CASSFWSGRNTGELFF. In DNA, the CDR3 is TGTGCCAGCAGTTTTTGGAGCGGGAGGAACACCGGGGAGCTGTTTTTT.

This chain connects TRBV28 to TRBJ2-5, with D unresolved. Germline CDR1 reads MDHEN; CDR2 reads SYDVKM. The length of the CDR3 is 13 residues. V shed 7 bases and J shed 5 bases, with 14 bases lying between them. CDR3 sequence: CASIPQLGETQYF. CDR3 DNA: TGTGCCAGCATCCCTCAGCTAGGGGAGACCCAGTACTTC. Drawing the rest from reference TRBV28 and TRBJ2-5, the complete variable domain is DVKVTQSSRYLVKRTGEKVFLECVQDMDHENMFWYRQDPGLGLRLIYFSYDVKMKEKGDIPEGYSVSREKKERFSLILESASTNQTSMYLCASIPQLGETQYFGPGTRLLVL.

The chain couples TRBV2 to TRBJ2-1, with TRBD2 matching 12 bases. Looked up from germline, CDR1 is SNHLY and CDR2 is FYNNEI. Unmatched junction bases numbered 1, after V lost 5 bases and J lost 8 bases. CDR3 length: 13 residues. CDR3 sequence (DNA): TGTGCCAGCAGTTCTAGCGGGAGGGATGAGCAGTTCTTC. Its translation: CASSSSGRDEQFF.

V and J are TRBV6-1 and TRBJ2-1; 9 nucleotides line up with TRBD2. Germline values: CDR1 MNHNS, CDR2 SASEGT. This CDR3 has 17 residues. Trimming at V came to 4 bases and at J to 3 bases, leaving 10 bases not matched to a gene. The CDR3 bases are TGTGCCAGCAGTGGACCGAGCGGGAGGTTTATCTACAATGAGCAGTTCTTC. Translated, it gives CASSGPSGRFIYNEQFF.

The chain has TRBV9 and TRBJ2-3; D not resolved. The CDR3 is 16 amino acids. Germline CDR1 and CDR2: SGDLS and YYNGEE. V lost 0 bases to trimming and J lost 0 bases, with 11 bases between them. DNA for the CDR3: TGTGCCAGCAGCGTAGAAGGCTACCCTAGCACAGATACGCAGTATTTT. The encoded protein is CASSVEGYPSTDTQYF.

This rearrangement joins TRBV5-4 to TRBJ1-2; D is unclear. The germline V and J ends were trimmed by 0 bases and 4 bases, with 4 bases remaining between them. From germline, CDR1 is SGHNT and CDR2 YYREEE (reference sequence). The CDR3 contains 12 residues. CDR3 nucleotide sequence: TGTGCCAGCAGCTTGGACACCTATGGCTACACCTTC. Encoded protein: CASSLDTYGYTF.

The count of this clone is one. The rearrangement links TRBV11-2 to TRBJ2-3; 8 bases match TRBD2. CDR3 length equals 15 residues. Per germline, CDR1 SGHAT and CDR2 FQNNGV. The junction had 5 bases not matched to a gene; V was cut back by 5 bases and J by 1 base. The CDR3 sequence: CASSPTAGGTDTQYF. CDR3 DNA: TGTGCCAGCAGCCCGACAGCGGGAGGCACAGATACGCAGTATTTT.

This chain connects TRBV9 to TRBJ1-2, with 10 bases aligning to TRBD1. This CDR3 has 14 amino acids. V gave up 0 bases and J gave up 7 bases; unmatched junction bases: 3. CDR1 is SGDLS, CDR2 YYNGEE, per germline. The CDR3 protein is CASSVVGTGAGYTF. DNA of the CDR3: TGTGCCAGCAGCGTAGTGGGGACAGGGGCTGGCTACACCTTC.

This chain links TRBV6-5 with TRBJ2-7; a possible D gene is TRBD1 (5 bases). The CDR3 is 15 residues long. Trimming cost V 4 bases and J 3 bases, with 16 bases left between them. Germline V gene data show CDR1 as MNHEY and CDR2 as SVGAGI. Written as DNA, the CDR3 is TGTGCCAGCAGTTCTTTAATGGATAGGGGCTACGAGCAGTACTTC. Protein sequence: CASSSLMDRGYEQYF.